Below are 17 T cell receptor beta chains sequenced from a single sample in a study of blood T cells in healthy people across ages. Then a second PCR, running roughly 7 to 11 cycles, was carried out with a sample-barcoded 5' primer and a J-beta primer mix. One entry per CDR3 protein results from TCRdb running MiXCR on the 5' RACE reads. Seen here are fewer than 950,000 distinct CDR3 sequences, about 55% observed once, and the top ten hold roughly 37%. Material: blood. These receptors were obtained from a man aged 80 or over in good health.

The gene calls are TRBV20-1 and TRBJ1-6; D is ambiguous. The CDR3 is made up of 13 amino acids. The V end lost 3 bases, the J end lost 2 bases, and 5 bases lay between the germline ends. Germline CDR1 is DFQATT and CDR2 is SNEGSKA (reference sequence). CDR3 protein: CSARKTYNSPLHF. Here the CDR3 DNA reads TGCAGTGCTAGGAAAACCTATAATTCACCCCTCCACTTT.

V gene TRBV18 combines with J gene TRBJ2-7, with D unclear. V gave up 4 bases and J gave up 2 bases, with 12 bases separating them. The CDR3 has 14 residues. The germline gives CDR1 KGHSH, CDR2 LQKENI. The chain's CDR3 is CASSRPDSPYEQYF. CDR3 sequence (DNA): TGTGCCAGCTCACGGCCCGATTCCCCCTACGAGCAGTACTTC. The complete variable domain, with remaining parts taken from reference TRBV18 and TRBJ2-7, reads NAGVMQNPRHLVRRRGQEARLRCSPMKGHSHVYWYRQLPEEGLKFMVYLQKENIIDESGMPKERFSAEFPKEGPSILRIQQVVRGDSAAYFCASSRPDSPYEQYFGPGTRLTVT.

This clonotype has more than one count but fewer than ten. This chain links TRBV20-1 with TRBJ2-1; D could derive from TRBD1 or TRBD2 (6 bases each). Trimming took off 1 base at V and 10 bases at J, with 14 bases between the two ends. From germline, CDR1 is DFQATT and CDR2 SNEGSKA (reference sequence). CDR3 length: 13 residues. Here the CDR3 DNA reads TGCAGTGCTAGAGTCGGGGGCGAGGGAGAGCAGTTCTTC. Translating gives CSARVGGEGEQFF.

With respect to this clonotype: A junction boundary mismatches the germline segment, possibly from a read error. The V and J genes are TRBV6-5 and TRBJ1-2, with D maybe TRBD1 (5 bases). There are 12 residues in the CDR3. In germline, CDR1 is MNHEY, CDR2 SVGAGI. The chain's CDR3 is CASRAGSYSYTF. The DNA for the CDR3 is TGTGCCAGCAGGGCAGGGAGCTATAGCTACACCTTC.

The table lists this clonotype with a few counts. The V gene is TRBV5-8, the J gene TRBJ2-7; D may be TRBD2 (6 bases). The length of the CDR3 is 13 residues. CDR1 is SGHTS and CDR2 is YDEGEE in the germline V gene. The V and J ends lost 3 bases and 4 bases respectively, with 11 bases between them. CDR3 sequence: CASSSFGGYEQYF. The CDR3 nucleotides read TGTGCCAGCAGCTCTTTCGGGGGATACGAGCAGTACTTC.

The rearrangement uses TRBV3-1 and TRBJ2-1, with a possible D match to TRBD2 (6 bases). The J call may be incorrect, as the DNA end agrees better with TRBJ2-7. The CDR3 is 17 amino acids. Per the germline V gene, CDR1 is LGHDT and CDR2 is YNNKEL (reference sequence). The CDR3, as DNA: TGTGCCAGCAGCCAAGAAGGCGGGGCCCCTTCCTACAATGAGCAGTACTTC. Residues: CASSQEGGAPSYNEQYF.

This clonotype occurred a few times. CDR3 sequence (DNA): TGTGCCAGCAGCAAAAGACAGGGTTCGACAGTCTACGAGCAGTACTTC. It codes for CASSKRQGSTVYEQYF. The chain joins TRBV21-1 to TRBJ2-7; the table's D call, TRBD1, has no DNA check behind it. TRBV21-1 is marked as a pseudogene. This CDR3 contains 16 residues.

This sequence joins TRBV10-3 and TRBJ2-5; the D gene is possibly TRBD1 (7 bases). Germline V gene lookup returns CDR1 ENHRY and CDR2 SYGVKD. CDR3 length: 15 residues. The germline V and J ends were trimmed by 2 bases and 1 base, with 11 bases remaining between them. For the CDR3, the DNA is TGTGCCATCAGTGAGGCGGGACAGACCCAAGAGACCCAGTACTTC. Encoded protein: CAISEAGQTQETQYF.

Written as DNA, the CDR3 is TGTGCCACCAGTAGGGGGGTTTACAATGAGCAGTTCTTC. This encodes CATSRGVYNEQFF. J is TRBJ2-1 and V is TRBV15; the D call may be TRBD1 or TRBD2 (6 bases each). The CDR3 extends over 13 amino acids. V lost 6 bases, J lost 4 bases, and 10 bases lay in between. Germline V gives CDR1 LNHNV, CDR2 YYDKDF (reference sequence). The complete variable domain, with remaining parts taken from reference TRBV15 and TRBJ2-1, reads DAMVIQNPRYQVTQFGKPVTLSCSQTLNHNVMYWYQQKSSQAPKLLFHYYDKDFNNEADTPDNFQSRRPNTSFCFLDIRSPGLGDTAMYLCATSRGVYNEQFFGPGTRLTVL.

In nucleotides, the CDR3 is TGTGCCAGCAGCTTCCTCTTTTTAAGCAACACCGGGGAGCTGTTTTTT. Its translation: CASSFLFLSNTGELFF. The chain employs TRBV5-6 and TRBJ2-2, with D unresolved. The CDR3 is made up of 16 amino acids. Trimming removed 2 bases at V and 2 bases at J, with 13 bases between. CDR1 SGHDT and CDR2 YYEEEE come from the germline V gene.

The chain is built from TRBV4-2 and TRBJ2-7; 7 bases fit TRBD1. Unmatched junction bases numbered 5, after V lost 1 base and J lost 2 bases. The germline V gene encodes CDR1 LGHNA and CDR2 YNFKEQ. The CDR3 extends over 15 amino acids. CDR3 region: CASSQVAGGPYEQYF. For the CDR3, the DNA is TGTGCCAGCAGCCAAGTGGCAGGGGGACCCTACGAGCAGTACTTC.

This sequence joins TRBV12-3 or TRBV12-4 and TRBJ2-7; D gene unclear. The CDR3 consists of 14 residues. V was clipped by 5 bases and J by 5 bases, with 16 bases between them. CDR3 in amino acids: CASSPRVRADEQYF. CDR3 bases: TGTGCCAGCAGTCCCCGAGTGAGAGCCGACGAGCAGTACTTC.

There are a few counts of this clonotype. This CDR3 is CASSGLAGGGGIQYF. CDR3 sequence (DNA): TGTGCCAGCAGTGGACTAGCGGGAGGCGGGGGTATTCAGTACTTC. The gene calls are TRBV6-1 and TRBJ2-4; TRBD2 matches 13 bases. Germline-derived CDR1 and CDR2 are MNHNS and SASEGT. The CDR3 has 15 residues. J gave up 10 bases and V 4 bases, and 7 bases lay outside the gene matches.

In its sample, this clonotype was seen a few times. The CDR3 is CASSTTLLPHPYEQYF. The DNA for the CDR3 is TGTGCCAGCAGTACCACCTTGCTTCCCCATCCCTACGAGCAGTACTTC. This chain uses TRBV28 with TRBJ2-7; D call uncertain. This CDR3 is built from 16 residues. Germline V lookup: CDR1 MDHEN, CDR2 SYDVKM. The V gene lost 5 bases and the J gene lost 2 bases, with 19 bases spanning the gap.

Comments on this clonotype: Compared with germline, one end of the junction differs, possibly owing to a read error. V gene TRBV12-3 or TRBV12-4 combines with J gene TRBJ2-1; D is unclear. CDR3 length: 12 residues. CDR3 in amino acids: CVSSPFDNEQFF. The CDR3 bases are TGTGTCAGCAGCCCCTTTGACAATGAGCAGTTCTTC.

In its sample, this clonotype was seen a few times. The chain joins TRBV29-1 to TRBJ2-1; D possibly corresponds to TRBD2 (6 bases). The CDR3 consists of 16 residues. CDR1 is SQVTM, CDR2 ANQGSEA, per germline. V was cut by 6 bases and J by 0 bases, with 18 bases left in between. The CDR3, as DNA: TGCAGCGTCGGGGGAGCTCCGAGAAGCTCCTACAATGAGCAGTTCTTC. Translation gives CSVGGAPRSSYNEQFF.

The sample holds one count of this clonotype. The gene calls are TRBV5-1 and TRBJ2-4, with 11 bases identical to TRBD2. The closer fit of TRBJ2-7 to the DNA end suggests the J call may be wrong. This CDR3 has 16 residues. Per germline, CDR1 SGHRS and CDR2 YFSETQ. The CDR3 spells CASSLGTSGSWSEQYF. CDR3 bases: TGCGCCAGCAGCTTGGGTACTAGCGGGAGCTGGAGCGAGCAGTACTTC.